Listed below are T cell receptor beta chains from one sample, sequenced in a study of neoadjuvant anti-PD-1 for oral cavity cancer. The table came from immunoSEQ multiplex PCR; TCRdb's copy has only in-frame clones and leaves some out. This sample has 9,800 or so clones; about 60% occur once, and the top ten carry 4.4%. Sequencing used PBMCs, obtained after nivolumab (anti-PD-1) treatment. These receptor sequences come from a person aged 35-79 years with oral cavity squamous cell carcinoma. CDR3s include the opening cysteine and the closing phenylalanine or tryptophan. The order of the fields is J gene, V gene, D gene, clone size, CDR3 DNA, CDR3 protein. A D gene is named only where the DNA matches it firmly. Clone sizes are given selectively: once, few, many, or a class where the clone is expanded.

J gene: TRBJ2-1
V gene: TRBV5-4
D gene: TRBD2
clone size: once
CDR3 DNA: TGTGCCAGCAGCTTGGACCGGAGGACTAGCGGCAATGAGCAGTTCTTC
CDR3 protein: CASSLDRRTSGNEQFF

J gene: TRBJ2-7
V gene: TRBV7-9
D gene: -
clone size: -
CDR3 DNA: TGTGCCAGCAGCCCGCAGGGGACCCCCTACGAGCAGTACTTC
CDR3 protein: CASSPQGTPYEQYF

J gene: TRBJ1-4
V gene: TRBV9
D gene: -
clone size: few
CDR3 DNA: TGTGCCAGCAGCGTAGCTGGAAATGAAAAACTGTTTTTT
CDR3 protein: CASSVAGNEKLFF

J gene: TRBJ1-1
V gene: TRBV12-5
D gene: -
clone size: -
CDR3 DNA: TGTGCTAGTGGTTTGGGGACTTTTCACGCTGAAGCTTTCTTT
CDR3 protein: CASGLGTFHAEAFF

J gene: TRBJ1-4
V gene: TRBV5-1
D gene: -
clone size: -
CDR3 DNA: TGCGCCAGCAGCTATAACCCGGCAACTAATGAAAAACTGTTTTTT
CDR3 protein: CASSYNPATNEKLFF

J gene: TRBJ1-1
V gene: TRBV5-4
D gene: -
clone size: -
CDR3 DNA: TGTGCCAGCAGTCCGGACTCCTTCATGAACACTGAAGCTTTCTTT
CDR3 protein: CASSPDSFMNTEAFF

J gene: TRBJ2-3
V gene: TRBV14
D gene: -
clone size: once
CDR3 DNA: TGTGCCAGCAGCCAAGATAAAGATACGCAGTATTTT
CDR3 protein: CASSQDKDTQYF

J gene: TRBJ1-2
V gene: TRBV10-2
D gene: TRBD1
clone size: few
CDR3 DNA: TGCGCCAGCAGTGAGTCGACAGGGTATGGCTACACCTTC
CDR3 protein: CASSESTGYGYTF

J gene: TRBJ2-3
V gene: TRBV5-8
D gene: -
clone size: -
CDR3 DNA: TGTGCCAGCAGCTTGGCCCGTGTGCTAGCACGAGATACGCAGTATTTT
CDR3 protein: CASSLARVLARDTQYF

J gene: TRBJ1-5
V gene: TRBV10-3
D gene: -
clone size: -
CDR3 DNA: TGTGCCATCAGTGGGGGGGGGTCTTTTGGCAATCAGCCCCAGCATTTT
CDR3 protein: CAISGGGSFGNQPQHF

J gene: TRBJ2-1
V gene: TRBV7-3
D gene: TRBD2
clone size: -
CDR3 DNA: TGTGCCAGCAGCCTCAGGACTAGCGGTCACAATGAGCAGTTCTTC
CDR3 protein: CASSLRTSGHNEQFF

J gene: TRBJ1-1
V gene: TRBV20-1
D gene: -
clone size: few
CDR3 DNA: TGCAGTGCCCCCAGGAACACTGAAGCTTTCTTT
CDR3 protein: CSAPRNTEAFF

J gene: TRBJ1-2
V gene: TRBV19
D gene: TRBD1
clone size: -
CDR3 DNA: TGTGCCAGTAGTCTCGACAGGGTCTATGGCTACACCTTC
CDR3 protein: CASSLDRVYGYTF

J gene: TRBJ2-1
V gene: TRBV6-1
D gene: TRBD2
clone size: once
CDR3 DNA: TGTGCCAGCAGTGAATCTTTAGCGGGAGTTTACAATGAGCAGTTCTTC
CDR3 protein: CASSESLAGVYNEQFF

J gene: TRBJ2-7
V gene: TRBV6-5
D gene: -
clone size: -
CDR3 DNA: TGTGCCAGCAGAAAATACTACAGTTCCGAGCAGTACTTC
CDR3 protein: CASRKYYSSEQYF

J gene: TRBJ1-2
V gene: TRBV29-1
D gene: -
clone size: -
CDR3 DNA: TGCAGCGTTGTAGGGGCCGAAGTCTATGGCTACACCTTC
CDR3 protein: CSVVGAEVYGYTF

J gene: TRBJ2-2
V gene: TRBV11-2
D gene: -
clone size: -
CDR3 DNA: TGTGCCAGCATATCGGAGACCGGGGAGCTGTTTTTT
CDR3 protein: CASISETGELFF

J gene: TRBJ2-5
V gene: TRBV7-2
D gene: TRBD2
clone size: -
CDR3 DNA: TGTGCCAGCAGCCCGACTAGCGGGAGGGCCGGGGAGACCCAGTACTTC
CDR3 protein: CASSPTSGRAGETQYF

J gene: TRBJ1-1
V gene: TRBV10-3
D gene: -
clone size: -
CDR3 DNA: TGTGCCATCAGTGAGGGGGAGGGCACTGAAGCTTTCTTT
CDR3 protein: CAISEGEGTEAFF

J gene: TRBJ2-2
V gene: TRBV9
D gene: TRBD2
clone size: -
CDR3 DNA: TGTGCCAGCAGCGTAGCTGGTAGCGGGGGGGCCCGGGAGCTGTTTTTT
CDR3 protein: CASSVAGSGGARELFF

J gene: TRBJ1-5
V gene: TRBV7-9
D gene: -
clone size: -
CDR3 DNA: TGTGCCAGCAGCTTGACCGGGGCGCAGCCCCAGCATTTT
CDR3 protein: CASSLTGAQPQHF

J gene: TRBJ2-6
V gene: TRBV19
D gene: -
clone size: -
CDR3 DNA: TGTGCCAGTAGTGCCCCCGGGTCTACGCGAGGCTCTGGGGCCAACGTCCTGACTTTC
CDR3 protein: CASSAPGSTRGSGANVLTF

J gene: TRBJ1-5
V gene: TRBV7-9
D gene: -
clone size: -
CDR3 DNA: TGTGCCAGCAGCTTAGGAGGGGGAAGACAGCCCCAGCATTTT
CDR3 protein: CASSLGGGRQPQHF

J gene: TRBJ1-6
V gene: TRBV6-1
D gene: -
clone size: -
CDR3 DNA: TGTGCCAGCAGTGAACTTGGTGCGAGCTCCTATAATTCACCCCTCCACTTT
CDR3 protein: CASSELGASSYNSPLHF

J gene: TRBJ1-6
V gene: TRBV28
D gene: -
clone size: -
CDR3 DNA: TGTGCCACGGCCGGGAACTCCGAAACCGATTCACCCCTCCACTTT
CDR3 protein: CATAGNSETDSPLHF

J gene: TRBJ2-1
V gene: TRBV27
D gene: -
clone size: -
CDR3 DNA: TGTGCCAGCAGTAGGTCACAGACTCTCTACAATGAGCAGTTCTTC
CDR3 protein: CASSRSQTLYNEQFF

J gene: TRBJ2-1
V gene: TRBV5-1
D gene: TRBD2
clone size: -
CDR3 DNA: TGCGCCAGCAGCGCCCTAGCGGGGGGCTACAATGAGCAGTTCTTC
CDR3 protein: CASSALAGGYNEQFF

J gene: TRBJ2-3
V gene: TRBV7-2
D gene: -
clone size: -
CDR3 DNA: TGTGCCAGCAGCTTACTAGGGGGCACAGATACGCAGTATTTT
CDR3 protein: CASSLLGGTDTQYF

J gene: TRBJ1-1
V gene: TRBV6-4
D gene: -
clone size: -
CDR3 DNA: TGTGCCAGCAGTGACGACGGGGGGTCAGGCGCTGAAGCTTTCTTT
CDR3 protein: CASSDDGGSGAEAFF

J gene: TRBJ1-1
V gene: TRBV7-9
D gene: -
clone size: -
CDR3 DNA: TGTGCCAGCAGCTTAAGGGACGTTAGGGCTTTCTTT
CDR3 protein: CASSLRDVRAFF

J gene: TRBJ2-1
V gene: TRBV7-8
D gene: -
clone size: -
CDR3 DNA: TGTGCCAGCAGCCCCTGGACCTCGGCGGATGAGCAGTTCTTC
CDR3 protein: CASSPWTSADEQFF

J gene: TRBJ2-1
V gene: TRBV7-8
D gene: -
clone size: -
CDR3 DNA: TGTGCCAGCAGCTTAGCCCGGATCTCACTTGAGCAGTTCTTC
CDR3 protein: CASSLARISLEQFF

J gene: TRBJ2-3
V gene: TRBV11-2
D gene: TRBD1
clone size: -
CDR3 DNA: TGTGCCAGCAGCGGTCGACAGGGATCAGATACGCAGTATTTT
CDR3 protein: CASSGRQGSDTQYF

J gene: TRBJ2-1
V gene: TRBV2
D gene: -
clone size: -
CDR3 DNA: TGTGCCAGCAGTCCCGAGGGGGTAGGGAATGAGCAGTTCTTC
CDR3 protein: CASSPEGVGNEQFF

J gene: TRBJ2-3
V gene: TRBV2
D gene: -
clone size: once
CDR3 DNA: TGTGCCAGCAGTGTACAGGGGAGGACAGATACGCAGTATTTT
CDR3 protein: CASSVQGRTDTQYF

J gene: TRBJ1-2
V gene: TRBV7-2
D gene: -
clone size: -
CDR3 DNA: TGTGCCAGCAGCCCCCGGACGGAATATGGCTACACCTTC
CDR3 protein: CASSPRTEYGYTF

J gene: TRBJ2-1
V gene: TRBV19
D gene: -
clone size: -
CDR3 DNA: TGTGCCAGTACCACTACCGGTATAAGCTCCTACAATGAGCAGTTCTTC
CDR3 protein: CASTTTGISSYNEQFF

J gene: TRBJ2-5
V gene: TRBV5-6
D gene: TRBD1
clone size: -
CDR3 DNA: TGTGCCAGCAGGCCGGGACAGGGCGCATGGGAGACCCAGTACTTC
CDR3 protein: CASRPGQGAWETQYF

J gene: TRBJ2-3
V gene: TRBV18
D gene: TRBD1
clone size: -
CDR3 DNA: TGTGCCAGCTCCAAAACCGGACAGGGGGGATTCACAGATACGCAGTATTTT
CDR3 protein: CASSKTGQGGFTDTQYF

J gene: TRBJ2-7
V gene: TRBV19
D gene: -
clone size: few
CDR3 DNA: TGTGCCAGCCAAGACGCCAATCTCTACGAGCAGTACTTC
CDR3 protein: CASQDANLYEQYF

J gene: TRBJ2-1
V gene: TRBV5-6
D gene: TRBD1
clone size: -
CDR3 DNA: TGTGCCAGCAGGACGACAGGGGCCTCCTACAATGAGCAGTTCTTC
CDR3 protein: CASRTTGASYNEQFF

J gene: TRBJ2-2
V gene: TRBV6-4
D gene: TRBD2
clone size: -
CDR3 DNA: TGTGCCAGCAGTGACTCGATCAGCGGGAGCACCGGGGAGCTGTTTTTT
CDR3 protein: CASSDSISGSTGELFF

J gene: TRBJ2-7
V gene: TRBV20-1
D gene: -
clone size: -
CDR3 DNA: TGCAGTGGGGGATCCGGGGACGAGCAGTACTTC
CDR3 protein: CSGGSGDEQYF

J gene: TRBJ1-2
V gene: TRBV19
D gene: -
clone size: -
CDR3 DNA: TGTGCCAGTAGTACGCCTGGAGGTTCGGGGGGCTACACCTTC
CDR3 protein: CASSTPGGSGGYTF

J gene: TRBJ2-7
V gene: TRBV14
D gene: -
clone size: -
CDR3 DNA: TGTGCCAGCAGCCACGGGGCAGGGCCCTACGAGCAGTACTTC
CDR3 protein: CASSHGAGPYEQYF

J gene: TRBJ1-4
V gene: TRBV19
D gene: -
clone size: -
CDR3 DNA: TGTGCCAGTAGTACAGGGTATGAAAAACTGTTTTTT
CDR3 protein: CASSTGYEKLFF

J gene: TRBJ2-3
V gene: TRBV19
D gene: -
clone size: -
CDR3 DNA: TGTGCCAGTAGTATGAGGGTACAGGGACGGGCTATTGGGGGCACAGATACGCAGTATTTT
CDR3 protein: CASSMRVQGRAIGGTDTQYF

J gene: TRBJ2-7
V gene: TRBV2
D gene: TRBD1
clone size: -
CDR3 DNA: TGTGCCAGCAGACCACAGGGGGCGGTAGCCTACGAGCAGTACTTC
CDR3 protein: CASRPQGAVAYEQYF

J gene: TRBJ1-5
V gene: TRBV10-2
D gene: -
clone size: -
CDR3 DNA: TGCGCCAGCAGTGATGGGGGTATTACTCAGCCCCAGCATTTT
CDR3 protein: CASSDGGITQPQHF

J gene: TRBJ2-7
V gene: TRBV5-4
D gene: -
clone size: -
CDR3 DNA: TGTGCAAGCAGGGGCAGGGGCTCCTACGAGCAGTACTTC
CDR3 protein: CASRGRGSYEQYF